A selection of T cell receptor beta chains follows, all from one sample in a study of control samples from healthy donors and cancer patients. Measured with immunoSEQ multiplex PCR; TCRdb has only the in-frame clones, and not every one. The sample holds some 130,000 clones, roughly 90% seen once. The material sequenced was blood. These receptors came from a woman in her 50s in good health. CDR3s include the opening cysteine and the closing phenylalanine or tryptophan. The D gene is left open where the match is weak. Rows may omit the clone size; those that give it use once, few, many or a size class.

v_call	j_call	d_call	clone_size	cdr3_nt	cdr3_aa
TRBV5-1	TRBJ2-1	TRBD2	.	TGCGCCAGCAGCTTGGCCCGGGGCGGGAGTTATGAGCAGTTCTTC	CASSLARGGSYEQFF
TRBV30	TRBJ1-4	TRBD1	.	TGTGCCACGACAGTCAGGGGGCCTGAAAAACTGTTTTTT	CATTVRGPEKLFF
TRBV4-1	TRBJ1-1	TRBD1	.	TGCGCCAGCAGCCAAGGACAGGGGGCCCACACTGAAGCTTTCTTT	CASSQGQGAHTEAFF
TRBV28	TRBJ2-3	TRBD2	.	TGTGCCAGCAGACCAACTAGCGGGGGGGTCACAGATACGCAGTATTTT	CASRPTSGGVTDTQYF
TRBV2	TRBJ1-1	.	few	TGTGCCAGCAGTGTTTTGGATTTGAACACTGAAGCTTTCTTT	CASSVLDLNTEAFF
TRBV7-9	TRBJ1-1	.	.	TGTGCCAGCAGTCCCCAGTCGGGAGATAACACTGAAGCTTTCTTT	CASSPQSGDNTEAFF
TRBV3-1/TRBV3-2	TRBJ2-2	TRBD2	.	TGTGCCAGCAGCCGCGGGGGGCAGGGCTTGATGGAGCTGTTTTTT	CASSRGGQGLMELFF
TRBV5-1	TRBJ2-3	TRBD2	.	TGCGCCAGCAGCGGGGGACTAGCGGGAATCAGGCCCTGGCAGTATTTT	CASSGGLAGIRPWQYF
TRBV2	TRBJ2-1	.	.	TGTGCCAGCAGTGAGTTAGTCTCCTACAATGAGCAGTTCTTC	CASSELVSYNEQFF
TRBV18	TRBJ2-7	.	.	TGTGCCAGCTCACCACCATCTAAGCTCGAGCAGTACTTC	CASSPPSKLEQYF
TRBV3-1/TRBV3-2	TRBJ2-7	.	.	TGTGCCAGCAGCCAAGGTAGGGGCAGGAACGAGCAGTACTTC	CASSQGRGRNEQYF
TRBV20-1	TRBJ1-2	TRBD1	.	TGCAGTGCGAGGACAGGGAAGGGCTACACCTTC	CSARTGKGYTF
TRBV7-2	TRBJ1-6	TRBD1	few	TGTGCCAGCAGCTTGCAGGGGGCAAGTAATTCACCCCTCCACTTT	CASSLQGASNSPLHF
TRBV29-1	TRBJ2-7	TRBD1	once	TGCAGCGTTCTGGGACAGGGGGCACTCTCCTACGAGCAGTACTTC	CSVLGQGALSYEQYF
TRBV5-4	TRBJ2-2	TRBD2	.	TGTGCCAGCAGCTTGCCGGGAGGGCAACACGGGGAGCTGTTTTTT	CASSLPGGQHGELFF